Listed below are T cell receptor beta chains from one sample, sequenced in a study of cytomegalovirus exposure and HLA in healthy donors. Repertoires were generated with immunoSEQ multiplex PCR, while TCRdb's copy carries only in-frame clones and drops some. The table records 150,000 to 200,000 clones, approximately 83% of them present only once. The sequencing sample was made of PBMCs. Source of these receptors: a young man in good health and CMV-seropositive. The CDR3 runs from the conserved cysteine through the conserved F or W. The order of the fields is J gene, V gene, clone size, D gene, CDR3 protein, CDR3 DNA. A D gene is named only where the DNA matches it firmly. Clone size is stated in some rows and not others, as once, few, many or a class when expanded.

J: TRBJ2-7
V: TRBV19
size: .
D: .
CDR3: CASSKTDRSYEQYF
DNA: TGTGCCAGTAGTAAGACGGACAGATCCTACGAGCAGTACTTC

J: TRBJ1-6
V: TRBV7-3
size: .
D: .
CDR3: CASSLNRDIDSPLHF
DNA: TGTGCCAGCAGCTTGAACCGGGACATCGATTCACCCCTCCACTTT

J: TRBJ1-6
V: TRBV5-4
size: .
D: .
CDR3: CASSLDPSSYNSPLHF
DNA: TGTGCCAGCAGCTTGGATCCGAGCTCCTATAATTCACCCCTCCACTTT

J: TRBJ2-3
V: TRBV5-1
size: .
D: TRBD2
CDR3: CASSSGTSGYTDTQYF
DNA: TGCGCCAGCAGCTCCGGGACTAGCGGATACACAGATACGCAGTATTTT

J: TRBJ1-3
V: TRBV5-6
size: .
D: .
CDR3: CASSLVGTVNTIYF
DNA: TGTGCCAGCAGCTTGGTGGGCACCGTAAACACCATATATTTT

J: TRBJ1-6
V: TRBV30
size: once
D: .
CDR3: CAWSVDAGGSPLHF
DNA: TGTGCCTGGAGTGTGGATGCGGGCGGTTCACCCCTCCACTTT

J: TRBJ1-2
V: TRBV7-9
size: .
D: .
CDR3: CASTAANYGYTF
DNA: TGTGCCAGCACGGCGGCTAACTATGGCTACACCTTC

J: TRBJ1-2
V: TRBV9
size: .
D: .
CDR3: CASSVGETGGYGYTF
DNA: TGTGCCAGCAGCGTAGGGGAAACCGGGGGGTATGGCTACACCTTC

J: TRBJ1-2
V: TRBV7-2
size: .
D: .
CDR3: CASSPHRMGYGYTF
DNA: TGTGCCAGCAGCCCCCACAGGATGGGGTATGGCTACACCTTC

J: TRBJ2-5
V: TRBV9
size: .
D: .
CDR3: CASSVGQYEETQYF
DNA: TGTGCCAGCAGCGTAGGGCAGTATGAAGAGACCCAGTACTTC

J: TRBJ2-1
V: TRBV27
size: .
D: TRBD1
CDR3: CATATSFLGTGVNEQFF
DNA: TGTGCCACCGCAACGAGCTTCCTCGGGACAGGGGTGAATGAGCAGTTCTTC

J: TRBJ2-1
V: TRBV11-2
size: few
D: TRBD1
CDR3: CASSLDQVQGKTGKQFF
DNA: TGTGCCAGCAGCTTAGATCAGGTACAGGGGAAGACCGGTAAGCAGTTCTTC

J: TRBJ1-6
V: TRBV6-5
size: .
D: .
CDR3: CASSARQAVFSPLHF
DNA: TGTGCCAGCAGTGCCAGACAGGCCGTTTTTTCACCCCTCCACTTT

J: TRBJ1-4
V: TRBV15
size: once
D: .
CDR3: CATSRDGRGEKLFF
DNA: TGTGCCACCAGCAGAGATGGCAGGGGTGAAAAACTGTTTTTT

J: TRBJ1-3
V: TRBV4-1
size: .
D: TRBD1
CDR3: CASSQAGQGAASGNTIYF
DNA: TGCGCCAGCAGCCAAGCGGGACAGGGGGCTGCGTCTGGAAACACCATATATTTT

J: TRBJ2-3
V: TRBV28
size: .
D: TRBD2
CDR3: CASSPRLAGPADTQYF
DNA: TGTGCCAGCAGTCCTAGACTAGCGGGGCCCGCAGATACGCAGTATTTT

J: TRBJ2-3
V: TRBV7-2
size: .
D: TRBD2
CDR3: CASSLVAAGGRVTDTQYF
DNA: TGTGCCAGCAGCTTAGTAGCAGCGGGGGGGCGCGTCACAGATACGCAGTATTTT

J: TRBJ1-3
V: TRBV4-2
size: .
D: .
CDR3: CASSQVHLQIKELRSSGNTIYF
DNA: TGTGCCAGCAGCCAAGTGCATCTGCAAATCAAGGAGTTAAGGTCGTCTGGAAACACCATATATTTT

J: TRBJ2-7
V: TRBV6-6
size: .
D: .
CDR3: CASRQSEAQSPYEQYF
DNA: TGTGCCAGCAGACAATCGGAGGCCCAAAGCCCCTACGAGCAGTACTTC

J: TRBJ1-6
V: TRBV27
size: .
D: .
CDR3: CASSFRWSGNSPLHF
DNA: TGTGCCAGCAGTTTCCGGTGGTCAGGAAATTCACCCCTCCACTTT

J: TRBJ2-5
V: TRBV14
size: once
D: .
CDR3: CASSPGLSVPQETQYF
DNA: TGTGCCAGCAGCCCCGGGTTGAGCGTACCCCAAGAGACCCAGTACTTC

J: TRBJ2-5
V: TRBV30
size: once
D: .
CDR3: CAWSTEETQYF
DNA: TGTGCCTGGAGTACGGAAGAGACCCAGTACTTC

J: TRBJ1-5
V: TRBV19
size: .
D: .
CDR3: CASRKDRDNQPQHF
DNA: TGTGCCAGTAGGAAAGACAGAGACAATCAGCCCCAGCATTTT

J: TRBJ2-7
V: TRBV12-5
size: .
D: TRBD1
CDR3: CASGFLPAGGAYEQYF
DNA: TGTGCTAGTGGTTTCCTCCCGGCAGGGGGCGCCTACGAGCAGTACTTC

J: TRBJ2-2
V: TRBV11-2
size: .
D: .
CDR3: CASSLRGGASPGELFF
DNA: TGTGCCAGCAGCTTACGAGGGGGGGCCAGTCCCGGGGAGCTGTTTTTT

J: TRBJ2-3
V: TRBV9
size: few
D: .
CDR3: CASSITNTDTQYF
DNA: TGTGCCAGCAGCATAACAAACACAGATACGCAGTATTTT

J: TRBJ1-4
V: TRBV4-2
size: .
D: .
CDR3: CASSLTSSRGTNEKLFF
DNA: TGTGCCAGCAGCCTGACGTCGTCGCGGGGAACTAATGAAAAACTGTTTTTT

J: TRBJ1-1
V: TRBV5-1
size: .
D: TRBD1
CDR3: CASSPGDRGIRDTEAFF
DNA: TGCGCCAGCAGCCCGGGGGACAGGGGGATTCGGGACACTGAAGCTTTCTTT

J: TRBJ2-7
V: TRBV10-1
size: .
D: TRBD2
CDR3: CASSESLSGGAGGAYEQYF
DNA: TGCGCCAGCAGTGAGTCCCTTTCCGGGGGGGCCGGTGGAGCCTACGAGCAGTACTTC

J: TRBJ1-4
V: TRBV4-1
size: .
D: .
CDR3: CASSRTGGEKLFF
DNA: TGCGCCAGCAGCCGAACGGGAGGTGAAAAACTGTTTTTT

J: TRBJ2-7
V: TRBV5-1
size: once
D: .
CDR3: CASSADSSRYEQYF
DNA: TGCGCCAGCAGCGCAGACAGCTCTCGCTACGAGCAGTACTTC

J: TRBJ2-7
V: TRBV27
size: few
D: TRBD1
CDR3: CATLGAGGEQYF
DNA: TGTGCCACCCTGGGGGCAGGGGGCGAGCAGTACTTC

J: TRBJ2-1
V: TRBV7-9
size: .
D: TRBD1
CDR3: CASSSTGYNEQFF
DNA: TGTGCCAGCAGCTCGACAGGGTACAATGAGCAGTTCTTC

J: TRBJ2-5
V: TRBV29-1
size: .
D: .
CDR3: CSVALIELAEETQYF
DNA: TGCAGCGTCGCTTTGATAGAACTAGCTGAGGAGACCCAGTACTTC

J: TRBJ2-1
V: TRBV23-1
size: .
D: TRBD2
CDR3: CASSQSDPPLAGKTYNEQFF
DNA: TGCGCCAGCAGTCAATCGGACCCTCCCCTAGCGGGTAAGACCTACAATGAGCAGTTCTTC

J: TRBJ1-2
V: TRBV7-2
size: once
D: .
CDR3: CASSFGGQGKGYTF
DNA: TGTGCCAGCAGCTTTGGGGGCCAGGGCAAGGGCTACACCTTC

J: TRBJ2-1
V: TRBV7-2
size: .
D: TRBD2
CDR3: CASDGLAGVGNEQFF
DNA: TGTGCCTCCGATGGACTAGCGGGGGTGGGCAATGAGCAGTTCTTC

J: TRBJ2-7
V: TRBV4-2
size: .
D: .
CDR3: CASSQEGEQYF
DNA: TGTGCCAGCAGCCAAGAGGGCGAGCAGTACTTC

J: TRBJ2-2
V: TRBV5-1
size: once
D: .
CDR3: CASSLGLDYTGELFF
DNA: TGCGCCAGCAGCCTAGGACTGGATTATACCGGGGAGCTGTTTTTT

J: TRBJ1-1
V: TRBV7-8
size: .
D: TRBD1
CDR3: CASSANRGSTEAFF
DNA: TGTGCCAGCAGCGCCAACAGGGGCAGCACTGAAGCTTTCTTT

J: TRBJ1-5
V: TRBV7-9
size: .
D: .
CDR3: CASSLNGDQPQHF
DNA: TGTGCCAGCAGCTTAAACGGGGATCAGCCCCAGCATTTT

J: TRBJ2-7
V: TRBV29-1
size: .
D: TRBD1
CDR3: CSVETDRDEQYF
DNA: TGCAGCGTTGAAACGGACAGGGATGAGCAGTACTTC

J: TRBJ2-7
V: TRBV29-1
size: .
D: .
CDR3: CSVEDNGYEQYF
DNA: TGCAGCGTTGAAGATAACGGCTACGAGCAGTACTTC

J: TRBJ2-7
V: TRBV5-1
size: .
D: .
CDR3: CASSSTLGQLSYEQYF
DNA: TGCGCCAGCAGCTCTACCTTAGGACAGCTATCCTACGAGCAGTACTTC

J: TRBJ1-3
V: TRBV7-2
size: .
D: .
CDR3: CASSFTGLGNTIYF
DNA: TGTGCCAGCAGCTTCACAGGGTTAGGGAACACCATATATTTT

J: TRBJ1-1
V: TRBV4-2
size: .
D: .
CDR3: CASSQGRGPITEAFF
DNA: TGTGCCAGCAGCCAAGGGAGGGGACCCATAACTGAAGCTTTCTTT

J: TRBJ2-5
V: TRBV7-6
size: .
D: .
CDR3: CASSLAGAETQYF
DNA: TGTGCCAGCAGCTTAGCGGGGGCTGAGACCCAGTACTTC

J: TRBJ2-7
V: TRBV7-2
size: .
D: .
CDR3: CASSLYRTESYEQYF
DNA: TGTGCCAGCAGCCTCTATCGGACAGAGTCCTACGAGCAGTACTTC

J: TRBJ2-7
V: TRBV27
size: .
D: TRBD2
CDR3: CASTTGGVTREQYF
DNA: TGTGCCAGCACCACGGGGGGGGTGACCCGCGAGCAGTACTTC

J: TRBJ1-1
V: TRBV6-5
size: .
D: .
CDR3: CASSYDTLGTEAFF
DNA: TGTGCCAGCAGTTACGACACTTTAGGCACTGAAGCTTTCTTT

J: TRBJ1-5
V: TRBV5-6
size: .
D: TRBD1
CDR3: CASSFEGAGNQPQHF
DNA: TGTGCCAGCAGCTTCGAGGGGGCTGGGAATCAGCCCCAGCATTTT

J: TRBJ2-5
V: TRBV6-1
size: .
D: TRBD1
CDR3: CASTLTGVGETQYF
DNA: TGTGCCAGCACCCTTACAGGGGTCGGGGAGACCCAGTACTTC

J: TRBJ1-4
V: TRBV6-1
size: .
D: .
CDR3: CASGTEEDEKLFF
DNA: TGTGCCAGCGGCACAGAAGAAGATGAAAAACTGTTTTTT

J: TRBJ2-7
V: TRBV4-3
size: .
D: .
CDR3: CASSQGYAYEQYF
DNA: TGCGCCAGCAGCCAAGGCTACGCCTACGAGCAGTACTTC